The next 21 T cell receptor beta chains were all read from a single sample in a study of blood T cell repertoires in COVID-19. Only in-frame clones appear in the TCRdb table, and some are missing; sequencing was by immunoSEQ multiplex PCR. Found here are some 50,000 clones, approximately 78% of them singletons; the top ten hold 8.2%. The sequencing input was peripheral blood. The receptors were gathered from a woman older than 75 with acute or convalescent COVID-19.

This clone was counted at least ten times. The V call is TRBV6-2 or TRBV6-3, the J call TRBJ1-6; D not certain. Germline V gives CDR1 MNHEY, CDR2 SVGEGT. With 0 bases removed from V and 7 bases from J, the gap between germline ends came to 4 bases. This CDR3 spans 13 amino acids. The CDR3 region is CASSYSLNSPLHF. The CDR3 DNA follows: TGTGCCAGCAGTTACTCGCTAAATTCACCCCTCCACTTT.

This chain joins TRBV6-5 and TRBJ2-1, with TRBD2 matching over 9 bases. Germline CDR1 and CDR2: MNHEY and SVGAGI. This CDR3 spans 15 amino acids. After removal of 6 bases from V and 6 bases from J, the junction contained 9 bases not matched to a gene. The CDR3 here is CASRQGREGFNEQFF. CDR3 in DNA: TGTGCCAGCAGACAGGGGCGGGAGGGCTTCAATGAGCAGTTCTTC.

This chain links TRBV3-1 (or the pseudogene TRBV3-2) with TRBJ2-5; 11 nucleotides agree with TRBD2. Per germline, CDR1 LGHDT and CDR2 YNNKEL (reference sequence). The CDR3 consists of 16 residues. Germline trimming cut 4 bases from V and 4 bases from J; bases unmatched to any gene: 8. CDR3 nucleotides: TGTGCCAGCAGCCCTCCTAGCGGGGGGTTTGGAGAGACCCAGTACTTC. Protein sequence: CASSPPSGGFGETQYF.

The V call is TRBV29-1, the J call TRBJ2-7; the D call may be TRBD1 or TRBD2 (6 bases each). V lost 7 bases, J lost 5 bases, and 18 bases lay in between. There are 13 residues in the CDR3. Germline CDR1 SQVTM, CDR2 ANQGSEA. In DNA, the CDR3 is TGCAGCGCGGGGGAACAGGGATTCAACGAGCAGTACTTC. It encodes CSAGEQGFNEQYF.

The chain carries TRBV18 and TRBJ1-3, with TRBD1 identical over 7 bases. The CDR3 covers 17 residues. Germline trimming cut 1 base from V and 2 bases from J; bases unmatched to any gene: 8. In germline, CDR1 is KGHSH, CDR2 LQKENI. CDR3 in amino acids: CASSPRSQGSAGNTIYF. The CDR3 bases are TGTGCCAGCTCACCACGGTCACAGGGGTCAGCTGGAAACACCATATATTTT. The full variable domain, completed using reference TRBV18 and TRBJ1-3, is NAGVMQNPRHLVRRRGQEARLRCSPMKGHSHVYWYRQLPEEGLKFMVYLQKENIIDESGMPKERFSAEFPKEGPSILRIQQVVRGDSAAYFCASSPRSQGSAGNTIYFGEGSWLTVV.

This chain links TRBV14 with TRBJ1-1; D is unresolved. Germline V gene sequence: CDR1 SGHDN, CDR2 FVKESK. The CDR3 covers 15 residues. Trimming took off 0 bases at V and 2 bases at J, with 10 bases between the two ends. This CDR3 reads CASSQEPSVNTEAFF. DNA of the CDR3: TGTGCCAGCAGCCAAGAACCTTCAGTAAACACTGAAGCTTTCTTT.

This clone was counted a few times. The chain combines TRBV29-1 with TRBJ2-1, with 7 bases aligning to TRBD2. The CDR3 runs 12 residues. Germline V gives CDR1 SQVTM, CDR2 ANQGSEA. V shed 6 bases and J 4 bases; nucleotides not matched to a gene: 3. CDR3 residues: CSVGGTYNEQFF. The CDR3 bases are TGCAGCGTGGGGGGGACTTACAATGAGCAGTTCTTC.

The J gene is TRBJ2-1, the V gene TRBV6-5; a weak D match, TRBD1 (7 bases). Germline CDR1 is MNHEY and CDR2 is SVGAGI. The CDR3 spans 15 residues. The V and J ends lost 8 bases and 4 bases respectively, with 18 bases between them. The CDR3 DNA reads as TGTGCCAGCCAGCCGGCGGGGACAGTATACAATGAGCAGTTCTTC. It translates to CASQPAGTVYNEQFF.

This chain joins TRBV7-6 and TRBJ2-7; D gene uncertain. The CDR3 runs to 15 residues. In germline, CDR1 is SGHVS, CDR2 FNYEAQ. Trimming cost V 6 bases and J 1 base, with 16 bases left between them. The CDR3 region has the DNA TGTGCCAGCAGTCCCCGTTCGGCGGCTTCCTACGAGCAGTACTTC. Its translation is CASSPRSAASYEQYF.

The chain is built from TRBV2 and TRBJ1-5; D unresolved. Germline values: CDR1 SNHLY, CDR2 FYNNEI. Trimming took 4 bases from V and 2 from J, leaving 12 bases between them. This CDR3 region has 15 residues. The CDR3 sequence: CASSASSRGNQPQHF. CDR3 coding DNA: TGTGCCAGCAGTGCTAGTTCACGAGGCAATCAGCCCCAGCATTTT.

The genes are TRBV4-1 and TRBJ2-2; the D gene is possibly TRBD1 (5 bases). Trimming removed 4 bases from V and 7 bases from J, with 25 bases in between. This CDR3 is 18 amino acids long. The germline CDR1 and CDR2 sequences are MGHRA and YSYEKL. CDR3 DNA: TGCGCCAGCAGCCCCCTCCCCATCAGGGTCTCCACGAACGGGGAGCTGTTTTTT. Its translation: CASSPLPIRVSTNGELFF.

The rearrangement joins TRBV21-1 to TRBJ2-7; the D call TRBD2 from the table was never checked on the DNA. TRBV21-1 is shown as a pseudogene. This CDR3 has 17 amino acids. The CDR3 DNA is TGTGCCAGCAGCCGGGAGAGGGATGGCGGGAGGGCCTACGAGCAGTACTTC. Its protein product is CASSRERDGGRAYEQYF.

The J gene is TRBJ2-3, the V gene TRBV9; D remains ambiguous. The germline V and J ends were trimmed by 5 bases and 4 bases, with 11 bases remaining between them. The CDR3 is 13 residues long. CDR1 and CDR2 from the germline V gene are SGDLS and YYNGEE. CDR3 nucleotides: TGTGCCAGCAGGGCCCGTCAGGCAGATACGCAGTATTTT. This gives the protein CASRARQADTQYF. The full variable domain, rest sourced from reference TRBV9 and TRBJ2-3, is DSGVTQTPKHLITATGQRVTLRCSPRSGDLSVYWYQQSLDQGLQFLIQYYNGEERAKGNILERFSAQQFPDLHSELNLSSLELGDSALYFCASRARQADTQYFGPGTRLTVL.

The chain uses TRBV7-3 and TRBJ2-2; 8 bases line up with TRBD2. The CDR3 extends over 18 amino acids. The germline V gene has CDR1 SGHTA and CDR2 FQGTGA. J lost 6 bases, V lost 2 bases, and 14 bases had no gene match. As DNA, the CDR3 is TGTGCCAGCAGCTTAGTCAGTAGCGGGAAGGGGGTCGCCGGGGAGCTGTTTTTT. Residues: CASSLVSSGKGVAGELFF.

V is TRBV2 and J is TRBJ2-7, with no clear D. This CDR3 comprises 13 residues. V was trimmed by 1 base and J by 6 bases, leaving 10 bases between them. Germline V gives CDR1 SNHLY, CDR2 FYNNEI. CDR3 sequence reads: CASSEEIATEQYF. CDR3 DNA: TGTGCCAGCAGTGAAGAAATAGCAACCGAGCAGTACTTC.

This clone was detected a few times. The CDR3 nucleotides read TGTGCCACCAGCAGAGGTACTGCCGGGTCAGCTGAAAAACTGTTTTTT. Its protein is CATSRGTAGSAEKLFF. This chain connects TRBV15 to TRBJ1-4; D remains ambiguous. This CDR3 contains 16 residues. The germline V gene has CDR1 LNHNV and CDR2 YYDKDF (reference sequence). V gave up 1 base and J gave up 7 bases, with 16 bases separating them.

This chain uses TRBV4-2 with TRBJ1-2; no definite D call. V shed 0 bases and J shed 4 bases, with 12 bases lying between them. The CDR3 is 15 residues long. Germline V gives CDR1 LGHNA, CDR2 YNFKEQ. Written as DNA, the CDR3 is TGTGCCAGCAGCCAAGATCTGTCAGGAGGCTATGGCTACACCTTC. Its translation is CASSQDLSGGYGYTF.

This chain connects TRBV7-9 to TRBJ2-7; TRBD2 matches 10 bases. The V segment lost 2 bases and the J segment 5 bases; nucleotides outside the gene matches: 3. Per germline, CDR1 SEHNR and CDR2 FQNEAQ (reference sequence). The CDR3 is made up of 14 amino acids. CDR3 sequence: CASSLTSGANEQYF. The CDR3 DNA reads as TGTGCCAGCAGCTTAACTAGCGGGGCGAACGAGCAGTACTTC.

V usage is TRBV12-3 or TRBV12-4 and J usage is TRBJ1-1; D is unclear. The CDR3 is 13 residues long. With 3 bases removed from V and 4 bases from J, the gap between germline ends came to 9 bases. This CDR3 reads CASSFAAFTEAFF. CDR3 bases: TGTGCCAGCAGTTTCGCGGCTTTCACTGAAGCTTTCTTT.

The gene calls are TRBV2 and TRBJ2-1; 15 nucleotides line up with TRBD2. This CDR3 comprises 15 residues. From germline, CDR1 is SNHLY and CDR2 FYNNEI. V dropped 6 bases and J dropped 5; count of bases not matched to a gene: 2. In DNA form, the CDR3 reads TGTGCCAGCAGGAGGACTAGCGGGGGGGACAATGAGCAGTTCTTC. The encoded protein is CASRRTSGGDNEQFF.

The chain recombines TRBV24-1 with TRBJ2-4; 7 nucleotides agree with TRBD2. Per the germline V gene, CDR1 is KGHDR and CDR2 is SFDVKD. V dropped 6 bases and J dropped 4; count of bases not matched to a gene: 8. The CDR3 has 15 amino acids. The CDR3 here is CATSSHGGGKNIQYF. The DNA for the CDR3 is TGTGCCACCAGTTCCCATGGCGGGGGTAAAAACATTCAGTACTTC.